This TCR beta chain was obtained from a study of beta chain features in type 1 diabetes. This clone was observed a few times. cDNA synthesis used the whole RNA isolate, giving expressed TCRB sequences. The method was immunoSEQ multiplex PCR; TCRdb's version includes in-frame clones alone and lacks a portion of them. This table has hundreds of thousands of clones, 15% appearing once. The CDR3 sequence is 17 residues long. The germline V gene has CDR1 SGHTA and CDR2 FQGNSA. V lost 2 bases, J lost 4 bases, and 18 bases lay in between. The chain couples TRBV7-2 to TRBJ1-5; a weak D match, TRBD1 (6 bases). The sequence derives from a man between 18 and 29 years old in good health. Sequencing used naive CD4+ T cells from blood. CDR3: CASSLFEGTQGNQPQHF. In DNA form, the CDR3 reads TGTGCCAGCAGCTTATTTGAGGGGACACAAGGGAATCAGCCCCAGCATTTT.